The TCR beta chain under discussion was sequenced for a study of blood T cell repertoires in COVID-19. Looking at the study overall: In each case, the material was cDNA or gDNA derived from T cells, B-cell-depleted T cells, or PBMCs.

TCRdb's table, derived via immunoSEQ multiplex PCR, lists solely in-frame clones and lacks some. This sample has roughly 500,000 clones, with approximately 87% found just once. Trimming took 5 bases from V and 2 from J, leaving 18 bases between them. The CDR3 is 16 amino acids. In germline, CDR1 is LNHDA, CDR2 SQIVND (reference sequence). Cohort placement rested on clinical history that participants reported themselves. Specimen: PBMCs or T cells enriched from blood (not recorded which). The rearrangement links TRBV19 to TRBJ1-2; maybe TRBD1 (5 bases). The origin of this receptor is a middle-aged woman who had recovered from COVID-19. The CDR3 DNA reads as TGTGCCAGTAGTCCCAACCGTGGGGACTCGAACTATGGCTACACCTTC. Amino acids: CASSPNRGDSNYGYTF.